This TCR beta chain originates from a study of cytomegalovirus exposure and HLA in healthy donors. Study-level points and caveats: An analysis that was carried out later associated approximately 15,000 TCR beta sequences with HLA alleles at 0.05 false discovery rate. As a later analysis revealed, the rate of TCR association differed by HLA locus, with DRB1 most and HLA-C fewest.

Vbeta (60) and Jbeta (13) primers were used in the PCR. TCRdb's copy holds only in-frame clones and misses some; the assay was immunoSEQ multiplex PCR. The data show roughly 86,000 clones, around 74% seen once. Germline CDR1 reads SGHRS; CDR2 reads YFSETQ. The CDR3 has 15 amino acids. The V and J ends lost 3 bases and 3 bases, in that order; junction bases with no gene match: 6. Regarding this clone: Antigen unknown.

This chain joins TRBV5-1 and TRBJ1-2, with 9 bases matching TRBD1. The origin of this receptor is a man aged 45-65 years in good health and CMV-seropositive. Sequencing was carried out using PBMCs. CDR3 sequence (DNA): TGCGCCAGCAGCTCAGGACAGGGGACATACTATGGCTACACCTTC. Its protein product is CASSSGQGTYYGYTF.